The 21 T cell receptor beta chains listed next were all sequenced from one sample in a study of blood T cells in healthy people across ages. A second PCR of about 7 to 12 cycles used a sample-barcoded 5' primer and a J-beta primer mix. TCRdb re-called the 5' RACE reads with MiXCR, one entry per CDR3 protein. The sample holds 550,000 to 750,000 distinct CDR3 sequences, under 25% seen once. Input material: blood. The receptors shown here come from a man aged 65 to 85 in good health.

This clonotype was detected a few times. This chain connects TRBV2 to TRBJ2-5; maybe TRBD2 (6 bases). V shed 7 bases and J shed 0 bases, with 12 bases lying between them. Germline CDR1 and CDR2: SNHLY and FYNNEI. This CDR3 comprises 14 residues. The CDR3 region is CASILGDYQETQYF. CDR3 sequence (DNA): TGTGCCAGCATTTTAGGGGACTACCAAGAGACCCAGTACTTC.

The chain has TRBV10-2 and TRBJ2-5; 9 bases agree with TRBD1. V shed 0 bases and J 11 bases; nucleotides not matched to a gene: 13. The CDR3 has 16 residues. CDR1 and CDR2 (germline): WSHSY, SAAADI. The DNA for the CDR3 is TGCGCCAGCAGTGAGTCCGGGACAGGGCGTTCCGGGGAGCAGTACTTC. It specifies CASSESGTGRSGEQYF.

This clonotype was found many times. The chain combines TRBV7-9 with TRBJ2-2; no definite D call. Trimming removed 5 bases from V and 4 bases from J, with 8 bases in between. The CDR3 has 13 amino acids. CDR1 is SEHNR, CDR2 FQNEAQ, per germline (reference sequence). The CDR3 bases are TGTGCCAGCAGCCCTACCCTCACCGGGGAGCTGTTTTTT. Residues: CASSPTLTGELFF.

This sequence joins TRBV6-5 and TRBJ2-1; TRBD2 matches at 8 bases. Near its end, the DNA agrees better with TRBJ2-5, so the J call may be wrong. The CDR3 runs 17 residues. Germline V gives CDR1 MNHEY, CDR2 SVGAGI. CDR3 amino acids: CASSYSTSGGIQETQYF. The CDR3 region has the DNA TGTGCCAGCAGTTACTCAACTAGCGGAGGCATCCAAGAGACCCAGTACTTC.

Many counts were recorded for this clonotype. The CDR3 spells CASSHLSASGSNTGELFF. In DNA form, the CDR3 reads TGCGCCAGCAGCCACCTCTCGGCTAGCGGGTCGAACACCGGGGAGCTGTTTTTT. The chain links TRBV4-3 to TRBJ2-2, with 8 bases aligning to TRBD2. Trimming removed 3 bases from V and 0 bases from J; junction bases left unmatched: 9. Germline V gene sequence: CDR1 LGHNA, CDR2 YSLEER. The length of the CDR3 is 18 residues.

This clonotype was counted between two and nine times. The chain joins TRBV6-2 or TRBV6-3 to TRBJ2-2; D gene uncertain. Trimming pared 7 bases from V and 0 bases from J, leaving 3 bases between. The CDR3 is 12 residues long. CDR1 and CDR2 from the germline V gene are MNHEY and SVGEGT. CDR3 nucleotides: TGTGCCAGCACTTCGAACACCGGGGAGCTGTTTTTT. This sequence encodes CASTSNTGELFF.

This clonotype was counted only a few times. The chain carries TRBV7-8 and TRBJ2-7; 10 nucleotides align to TRBD2. Germline assignment: CDR1 SGHVS and CDR2 FQNEAQ. The CDR3 length is 16 residues. Trimming at V came to 4 bases and at J to 1 base, leaving 7 bases not matched to a gene. CDR3 residues: CASSWLTSGTSYEQYF. In DNA form, the CDR3 reads TGTGCCAGCAGCTGGCTAACTAGCGGGACGTCCTACGAGCAGTACTTC.

The CDR3 loop is CASSPQVRARDTEAFF. CDR3 nucleotides: TGTGCCAGCTCACCACAGGTGAGGGCGCGAGACACTGAAGCTTTCTTT. The chain combines TRBV18 with TRBJ1-1; no definite D call. This CDR3 has 16 amino acids. From germline, CDR1 is KGHSH and CDR2 LQKENI. V lost 1 base, J lost 3 bases, and 15 bases lay in between.

This clonotype was counted a single time. At one of its ends the junction is not consistent with the germline gene, which may arise from a read error. The V gene is TRBV6-2 or TRBV6-3, the J gene TRBJ2-1; tentatively, D is TRBD1 or TRBD2 (6 bases each). Germline V CDR1 and CDR2: MNHEY, SVGEGT. The CDR3 spans 13 residues. The CDR3 nucleotides are TGTGCCAGCTCTGAGGGGGGCTACAATGAGCGGTTCTTC. It specifies CASSEGGYNERFF.

This clonotype was counted ten times or more. The CDR3 nucleotides are TGTGCCAGCAGGAGTTTGGGCGGAAACACTGAAGCTTTCTTT. Translating gives CASRSLGGNTEAFF. V is TRBV25-1 and J is TRBJ1-1; no reliable D call. From germline, CDR1 is MGHDK and CDR2 SYGVNS. The ends were cut back, 6 bases at V and 2 bases at J, with 13 bases in the middle. The CDR3 has 14 residues.

This clonotype appeared a few times. The V and J genes are TRBV20-1 and TRBJ2-5; 7 positions agree with TRBD2. The J call could be wrong; TRBJ2-1 is a better fit for the DNA end. This CDR3 has 13 residues. The germline gives CDR1 DFQATT, CDR2 SNEGSKA (reference sequence). The CDR3 sequence is CSAPTTGLVEQFF. In nucleotides, the CDR3 is TGCAGTGCCCCAACAACTGGACTAGTTGAGCAGTTCTTC.

The rearrangement joins TRBV9 to TRBJ2-5; 8 bases agree with TRBD2. The J call may be wrong; the DNA end is better matched by TRBJ2-7. CDR1 and CDR2 from the germline V gene are SGDLS and YYNGEE. The CDR3 spans 16 residues. The CDR3: CASSVESGSLSSEQYF. The CDR3 region has the DNA TGTGCCAGCAGCGTAGAAAGCGGGAGTTTATCCAGCGAGCAGTACTTC.

This clonotype has just a few counts. The rearrangement uses TRBV4-1 and TRBJ2-4, with D tentatively TRBD2 (5 bases). Trimming took off 2 bases at V and 2 bases at J, with 13 bases between the two ends. The CDR3 contains 16 residues. The germline gives CDR1 MGHRA, CDR2 YSYEKL. The CDR3 protein is CASSQLPGRTKNIQYF. In DNA, the CDR3 is TGCGCCAGCAGCCAATTACCGGGAAGAACCAAAAACATTCAGTACTTC.

This clonotype was recorded a few times. The junction does not match germline at one end; this may be a read error. V is TRBV13 and J is TRBJ2-3; no reliable D call. Germline CDR1 is PRHDT and CDR2 is FYEKMQ (reference sequence). The CDR3 consists of 14 residues. CDR3 residues: CASSVRLGSDTQYF. The CDR3 DNA sequence: TGCGCCAGCAGCGTCAGGCTAGGATCAGATACGCAGTATTTT.

The chain employs TRBV7-3 and TRBJ2-5, with 13 bases lining up with TRBD2. The J call is doubtful: the DNA matches TRBJ2-1 better. The V gene's germline CDR1 is SGHTA and CDR2 FQGTGA. The CDR3 has 16 residues. The CDR3 bases are TGTGCCAGCAGCCCTGGACTAGCGGGAGAATTGCATGAGCAGTTCTTC. This codes for CASSPGLAGELHEQFF.

This clonotype was counted ten times or more. CDR3 coding DNA: TGTGCCAGCAGTTTAGGGTCGGACACCGGGGAGCTGTTTTTT. Translation gives CASSLGSDTGELFF. The chain employs TRBV28 and TRBJ2-2; no firm D call. V lost 2 bases and J 3 bases, leaving 7 bases between the germline ends. The CDR3 has 14 amino acids. Germline V gene sequence: CDR1 MDHEN, CDR2 SYDVKM.

V is TRBV14 and J is TRBJ2-1; D may match TRBD1 or TRBD2 (5 bases each). The CDR3 sequence is 15 residues long. Germline V gene sequence: CDR1 SGHDN, CDR2 FVKESK. The V end lost 5 bases, the J end lost 4 bases, and 15 bases lay between the germline ends. Here the CDR3 DNA reads TGTGCCAGCAGCAAACAGATGGGGGTTTACAATGAGCAGTTCTTC. Its protein product is CASSKQMGVYNEQFF.

Points on this clonotype: The CDR3 does not end in the conserved phenylalanine or tryptophan, so this is likely a read error. The DNA is omitted, as the CDR3 cannot be located on it reliably, and the CDR3 follows TCRdb's listing. This chain connects TRBV7-3 to TRBJ2-1; no check of the table's D call, TRBD2, against the DNA was made. The CDR3 length is 14 residues, termini included. The V gene's germline CDR1 is SGHTA and CDR2 FQGTGA. CDR3 loop: CASRTAGGWDEQFS.

This rearrangement joins TRBV27 to TRBJ2-1; possible D gene TRBD2, 7 bases. Germline CDR1 reads MNHEY; CDR2 reads SMNVEV (reference sequence). The CDR3 runs to 13 residues. Deletions cut 3 bases from V and 8 bases from J, with 11 bases between. This CDR3 is CASSFSGGDEQFF. The CDR3 coding sequence is TGTGCCAGCAGTTTTTCGGGGGGCGATGAGCAGTTCTTC.

This clonotype was picked up a small number of times. The chain employs TRBV11-2 and TRBJ2-3; 7 positions agree with TRBD2. The CDR3 loop spans 15 amino acids. Germline CDR1 and CDR2: SGHAT and FQNNGV. With V trimmed by 4 bases and J by 8 bases, 12 bases remained unmatched. CDR3 in amino acids: CASSSGGRATGTQYF. The CDR3 region has the DNA TGTGCCAGCAGCTCGGGGGGAAGGGCAACTGGTACGCAGTATTTT.

The CDR3 reads CSVEDRKAAEAFF. The CDR3, as DNA: TGCAGCGTTGAAGATCGGAAGGCCGCTGAAGCTTTCTTT. V and J are TRBV29-1 and TRBJ1-1; no reliable D call. V dropped 0 bases and J dropped 6 bases, with 11 bases sitting between them. From germline, CDR1 is SQVTM and CDR2 ANQGSEA. The CDR3 sequence is 13 residues long.